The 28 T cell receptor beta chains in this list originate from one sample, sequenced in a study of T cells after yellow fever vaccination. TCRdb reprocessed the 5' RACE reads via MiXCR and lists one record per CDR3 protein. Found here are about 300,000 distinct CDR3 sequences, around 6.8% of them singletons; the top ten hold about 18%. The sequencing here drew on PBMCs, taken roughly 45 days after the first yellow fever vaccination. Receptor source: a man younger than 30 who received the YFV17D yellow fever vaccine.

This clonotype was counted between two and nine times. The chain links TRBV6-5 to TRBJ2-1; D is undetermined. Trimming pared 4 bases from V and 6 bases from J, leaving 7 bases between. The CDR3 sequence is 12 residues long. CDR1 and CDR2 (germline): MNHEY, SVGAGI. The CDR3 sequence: CASSSRPNEQFF. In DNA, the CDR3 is TGTGCCAGCAGTTCCAGACCCAATGAGCAGTTCTTC.

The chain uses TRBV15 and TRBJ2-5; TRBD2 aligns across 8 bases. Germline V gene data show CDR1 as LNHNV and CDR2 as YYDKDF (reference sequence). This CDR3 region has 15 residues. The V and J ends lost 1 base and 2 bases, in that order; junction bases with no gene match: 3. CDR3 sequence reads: CATSRVAGPQETQYF. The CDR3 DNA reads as TGTGCCACCAGCAGAGTAGCGGGGCCACAAGAGACCCAGTACTTC.

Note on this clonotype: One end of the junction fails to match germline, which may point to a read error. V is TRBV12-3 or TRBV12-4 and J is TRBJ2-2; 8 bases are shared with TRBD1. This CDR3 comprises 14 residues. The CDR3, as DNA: TGTGCCAGCAATTTACAGGGGGACACCGGGGAGCTGTTTTTT. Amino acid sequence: CASNLQGDTGELFF.

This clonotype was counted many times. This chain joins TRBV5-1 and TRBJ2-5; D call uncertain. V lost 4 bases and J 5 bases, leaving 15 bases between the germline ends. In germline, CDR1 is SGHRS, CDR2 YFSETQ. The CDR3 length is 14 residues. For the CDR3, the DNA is TGCGCCAGCAGCCGGAACCCGTCGGAGGAGACCCAGTACTTC. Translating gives CASSRNPSEETQYF.

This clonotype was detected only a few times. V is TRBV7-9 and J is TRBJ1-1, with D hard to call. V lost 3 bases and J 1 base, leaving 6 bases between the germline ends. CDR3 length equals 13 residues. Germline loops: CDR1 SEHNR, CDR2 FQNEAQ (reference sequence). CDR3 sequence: CASSFTRNTEAFF. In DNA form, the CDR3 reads TGTGCCAGCAGCTTTACGAGGAACACTGAAGCTTTCTTT.

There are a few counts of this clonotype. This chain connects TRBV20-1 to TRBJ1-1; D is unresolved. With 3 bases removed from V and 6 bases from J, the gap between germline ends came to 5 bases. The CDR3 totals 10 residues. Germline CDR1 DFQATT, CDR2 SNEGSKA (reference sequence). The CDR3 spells CSASRSEAFF. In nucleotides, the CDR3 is TGCAGTGCTAGTCGTTCTGAAGCTTTCTTT.

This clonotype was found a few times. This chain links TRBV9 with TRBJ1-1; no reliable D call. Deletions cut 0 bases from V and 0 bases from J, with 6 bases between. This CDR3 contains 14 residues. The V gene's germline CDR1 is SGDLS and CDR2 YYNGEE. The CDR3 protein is CASSVGNLNTEAFF. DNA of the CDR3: TGTGCCAGCAGCGTAGGAAACCTGAACACTGAAGCTTTCTTT.

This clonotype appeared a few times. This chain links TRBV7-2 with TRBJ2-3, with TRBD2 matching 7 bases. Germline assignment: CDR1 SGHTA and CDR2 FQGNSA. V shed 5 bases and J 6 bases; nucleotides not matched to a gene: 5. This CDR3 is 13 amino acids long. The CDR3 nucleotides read TGTGCCAGCAGCCCTAGCGGTTACGATACGCAGTATTTT. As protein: CASSPSGYDTQYF.

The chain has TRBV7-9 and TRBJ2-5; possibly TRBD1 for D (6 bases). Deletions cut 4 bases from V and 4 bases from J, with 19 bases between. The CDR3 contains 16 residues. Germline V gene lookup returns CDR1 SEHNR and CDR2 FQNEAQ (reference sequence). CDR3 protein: CASSSRDRNLRETQYF. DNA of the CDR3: TGTGCCAGCAGCTCGCGTGACAGGAACCTCCGAGAGACCCAGTACTTC.

Here the CDR3 DNA reads TGTGCCAGCAGCTTCTCTCAGGGGAGCACTGAAGCTTTCTTT. Translation: CASSFSQGSTEAFF. The chain joins TRBV7-9 to TRBJ1-1, with a tentative D call TRBD1 (6 bases). V gave up 3 bases and J gave up 4 bases, with 12 bases separating them. The CDR3 sequence is 14 residues long. Germline values: CDR1 SEHNR, CDR2 FQNEAQ (reference sequence).

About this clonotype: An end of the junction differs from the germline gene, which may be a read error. DNA for the CDR3: TGTGCCAGCAGTTTCCTCAGGGGGCGTGTTACGGACTTC. Its protein product is CASSFLRGRVTDF. V is TRBV12-3 or TRBV12-4 and J is TRBJ2-4; 8 bases fit TRBD1. This CDR3 comprises 13 residues.

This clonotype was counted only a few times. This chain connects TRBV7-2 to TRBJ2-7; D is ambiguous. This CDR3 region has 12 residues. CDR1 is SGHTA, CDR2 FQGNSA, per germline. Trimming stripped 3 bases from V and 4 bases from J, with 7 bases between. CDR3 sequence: CASSFNRYEQYF. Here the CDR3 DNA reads TGTGCCAGCAGCTTCAATCGGTACGAGCAGTACTTC.

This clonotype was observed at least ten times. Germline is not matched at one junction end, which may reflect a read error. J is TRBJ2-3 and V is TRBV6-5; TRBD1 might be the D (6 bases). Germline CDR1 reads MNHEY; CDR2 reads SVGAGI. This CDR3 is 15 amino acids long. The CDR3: CASSYWQGRGDTQYF. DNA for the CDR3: TGTGCCAGCAGCTACTGGCAGGGGAGAGGGGATACGCAGTATTTT.

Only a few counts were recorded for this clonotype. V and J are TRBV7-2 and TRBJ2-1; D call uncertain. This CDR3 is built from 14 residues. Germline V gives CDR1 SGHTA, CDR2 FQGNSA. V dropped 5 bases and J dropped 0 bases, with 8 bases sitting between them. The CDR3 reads CASSERSSYNEQFF. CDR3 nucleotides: TGTGCCAGCAGCGAACGGAGCTCCTACAATGAGCAGTTCTTC.

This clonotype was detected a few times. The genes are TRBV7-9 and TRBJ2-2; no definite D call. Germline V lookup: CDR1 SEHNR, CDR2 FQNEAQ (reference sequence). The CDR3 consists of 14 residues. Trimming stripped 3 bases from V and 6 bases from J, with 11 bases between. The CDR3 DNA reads TGTGCCAGCAGCTTGGGCTTCTATCCCGGGGAGCTGTTTTTT. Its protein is CASSLGFYPGELFF.

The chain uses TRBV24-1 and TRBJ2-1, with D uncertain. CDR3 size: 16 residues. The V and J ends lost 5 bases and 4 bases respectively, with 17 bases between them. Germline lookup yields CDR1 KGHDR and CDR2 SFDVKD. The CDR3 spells CATSAYHGEGYNEQFF. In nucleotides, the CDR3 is TGTGCCACCAGTGCGTATCATGGGGAAGGATACAATGAGCAGTTCTTC.

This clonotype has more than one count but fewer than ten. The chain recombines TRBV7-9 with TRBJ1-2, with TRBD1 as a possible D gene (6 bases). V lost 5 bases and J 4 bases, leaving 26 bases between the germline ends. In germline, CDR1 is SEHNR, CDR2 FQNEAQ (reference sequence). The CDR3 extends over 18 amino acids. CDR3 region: CASSRHPTTGSLIYGYTF. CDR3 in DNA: TGTGCCAGCAGCCGCCACCCTACCACAGGGAGTCTGATCTATGGCTACACCTTC.

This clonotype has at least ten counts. The CDR3 protein is CASSLIANTEAFF. CDR3 DNA sequence: TGTGCCAGCAGTTTAATAGCGAACACTGAAGCTTTCTTT. V usage is TRBV12-3 or TRBV12-4 and J usage is TRBJ1-1; no reliable D call. The CDR3 consists of 13 residues. Trimming removed 2 bases at V and 1 base at J, with 5 bases between.

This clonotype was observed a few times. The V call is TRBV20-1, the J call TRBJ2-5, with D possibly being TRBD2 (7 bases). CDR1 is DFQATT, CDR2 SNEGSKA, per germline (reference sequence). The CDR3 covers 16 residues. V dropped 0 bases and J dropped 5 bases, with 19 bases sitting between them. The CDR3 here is CSAREGGGATDETQYF. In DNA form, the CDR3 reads TGCAGTGCTAGAGAAGGGGGGGGGGCGACTGATGAGACCCAGTACTTC.

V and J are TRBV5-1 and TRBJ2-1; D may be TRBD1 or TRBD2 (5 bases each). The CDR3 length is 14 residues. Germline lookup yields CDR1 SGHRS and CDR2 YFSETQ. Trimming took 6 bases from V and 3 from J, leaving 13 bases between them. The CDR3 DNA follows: TGCGCCAGCACAAACCGGGGCAGCTACAATGAGCAGTTCTTC. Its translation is CASTNRGSYNEQFF.

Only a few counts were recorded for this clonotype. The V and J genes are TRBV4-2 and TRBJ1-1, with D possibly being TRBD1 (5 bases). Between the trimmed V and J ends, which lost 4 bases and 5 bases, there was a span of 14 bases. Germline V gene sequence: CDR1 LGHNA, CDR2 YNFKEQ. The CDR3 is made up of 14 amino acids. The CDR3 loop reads CASSPIMRGTEAFF. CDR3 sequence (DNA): TGTGCCAGCAGCCCTATTATGAGGGGAACTGAAGCTTTCTTT.

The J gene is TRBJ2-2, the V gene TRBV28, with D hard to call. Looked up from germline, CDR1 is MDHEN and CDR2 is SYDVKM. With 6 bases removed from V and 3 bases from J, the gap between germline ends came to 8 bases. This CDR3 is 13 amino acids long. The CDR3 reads CASRSSDTGELFF. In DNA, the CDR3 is TGTGCCAGCAGGTCGTCCGACACCGGGGAGCTGTTTTTT.

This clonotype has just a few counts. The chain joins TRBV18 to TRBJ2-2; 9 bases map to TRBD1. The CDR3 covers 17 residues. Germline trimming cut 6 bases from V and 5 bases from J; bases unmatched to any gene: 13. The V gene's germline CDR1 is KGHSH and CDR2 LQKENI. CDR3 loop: CASSRNRGQGKTGELFF. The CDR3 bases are TGTGCCAGCTCCCGGAACAGAGGACAGGGGAAAACCGGGGAGCTGTTTTTT.

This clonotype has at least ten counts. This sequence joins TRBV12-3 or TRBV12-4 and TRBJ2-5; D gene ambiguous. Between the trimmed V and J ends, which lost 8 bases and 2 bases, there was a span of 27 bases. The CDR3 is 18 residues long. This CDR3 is CASSVSVVPRAIQETQYF. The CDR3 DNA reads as TGTGCCAGCTCAGTTTCGGTAGTTCCGAGAGCTATACAAGAGACCCAGTACTTC.

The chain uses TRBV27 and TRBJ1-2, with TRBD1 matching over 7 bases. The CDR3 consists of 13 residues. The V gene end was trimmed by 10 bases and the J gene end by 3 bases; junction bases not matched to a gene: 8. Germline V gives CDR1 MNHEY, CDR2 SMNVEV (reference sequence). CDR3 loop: CATKTGVDYGYTF. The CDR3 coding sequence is TGTGCCACCAAAACAGGGGTAGACTATGGCTACACCTTC.

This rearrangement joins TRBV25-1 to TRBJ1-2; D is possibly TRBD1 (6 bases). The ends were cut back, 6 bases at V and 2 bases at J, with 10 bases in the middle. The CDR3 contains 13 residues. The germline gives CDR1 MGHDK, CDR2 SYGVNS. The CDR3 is CASRAGQNYGYTF. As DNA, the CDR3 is TGTGCCAGCAGGGCCGGACAGAACTATGGCTACACCTTC.

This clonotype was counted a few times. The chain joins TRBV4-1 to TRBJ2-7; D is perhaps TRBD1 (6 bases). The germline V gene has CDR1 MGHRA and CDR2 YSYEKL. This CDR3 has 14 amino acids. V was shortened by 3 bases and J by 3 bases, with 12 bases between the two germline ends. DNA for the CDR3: TGCGCCAGCAGCCAGGAAACAGGGTACTACGAGCAGTACTTC. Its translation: CASSQETGYYEQYF.

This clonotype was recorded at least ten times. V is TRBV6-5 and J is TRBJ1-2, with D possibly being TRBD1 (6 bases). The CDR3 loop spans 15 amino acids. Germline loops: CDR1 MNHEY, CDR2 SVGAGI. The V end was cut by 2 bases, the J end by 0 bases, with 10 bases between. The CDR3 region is CASSYGGSSNYGYTF. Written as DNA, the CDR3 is TGTGCCAGCAGTTACGGGGGCAGTTCTAACTATGGCTACACCTTC.